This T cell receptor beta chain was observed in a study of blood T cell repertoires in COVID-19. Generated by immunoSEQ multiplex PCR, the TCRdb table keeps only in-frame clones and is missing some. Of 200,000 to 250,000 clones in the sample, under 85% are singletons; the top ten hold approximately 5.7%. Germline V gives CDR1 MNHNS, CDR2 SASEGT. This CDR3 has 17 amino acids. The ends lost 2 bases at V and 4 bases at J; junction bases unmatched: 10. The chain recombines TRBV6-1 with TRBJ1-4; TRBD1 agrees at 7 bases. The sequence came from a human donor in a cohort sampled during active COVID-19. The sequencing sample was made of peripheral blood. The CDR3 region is CASSERAGGNGNEKLFF. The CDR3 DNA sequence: TGTGCCAGCAGTGAAAGGGCAGGGGGAAATGGTAATGAAAAACTGTTTTTT.